Listed below are T cell receptor beta chains from one sample, sequenced in a study of T cell clusters in autoimmune cytopenias. Each CDR3 protein gets one entry in TCRdb, which reprocessed the multiplex PCR reads and gives no DNA. This table lists just under 5,000 distinct CDR3 sequences. These same records also appear under a second study, on T cell repertoires in aging, cancer and after chemotherapy.

Sequencing was performed on peripheral blood. The receptors derive from a human donor with chronic lymphocytic leukemia. The donor label of this sample is uncertain. Each CDR3 is given with its conserved first and last residue. Each record gives: clone size, J gene, V gene, CDR3 protein. Clone sizes are given selectively: once, few, many, or a class where the clone is expanded.

NA,TRBJ1-1,TRBV15,CATSREGAMNTEAFF
NA,TRBJ2-1,TRBV6-5,CATLLTSGAWSEQFF
NA,TRBJ2-5,TRBV24-1,CATSETSGRGETQYF
NA,TRBJ2-3,TRBV20-1,CSAQTPGAARTDTQYF
NA,TRBJ1-5,TRBV19,CASSMAGLQPQHF
medium-sized,TRBJ2-7,TRBV6-1,CATFFGRRMTYEQYF
large,TRBJ1-6,TRBV27,CASSPVGSPLHF
NA,TRBJ1-2,TRBV6-1,CASSPDRHGYTF
NA,TRBJ1-5,TRBV18,CASSPDGRNQPQHF
NA,TRBJ2-2,TRBV5-1,CASSLVRGGSNTGELFF
NA,TRBJ1-1,TRBV12-3/TRBV12-4,CASSTRTPMNTEAFF
NA,TRBJ2-5,TRBV12-3/TRBV12-4,CASSPTKPETQYF
NA,TRBJ2-5,TRBV6-2/TRBV6-3,CASSYGHRPYF
NA,TRBJ2-5,TRBV7-9,CASSFYICSARGPGPQETQYF
NA,TRBJ2-3,TRBV6-2/TRBV6-3,CASSDRAYTDTQYF
NA,TRBJ2-6,TRBV2,CASSGRASQGANVLTF
NA,TRBJ1-3,TRBV5-1,CASSLDGASGNTIYF
NA,TRBJ2-4,TRBV20-1,CSASVLEHGNIQYF
NA,TRBJ2-5,TRBV7-9,CASSFPKLASGETQYF